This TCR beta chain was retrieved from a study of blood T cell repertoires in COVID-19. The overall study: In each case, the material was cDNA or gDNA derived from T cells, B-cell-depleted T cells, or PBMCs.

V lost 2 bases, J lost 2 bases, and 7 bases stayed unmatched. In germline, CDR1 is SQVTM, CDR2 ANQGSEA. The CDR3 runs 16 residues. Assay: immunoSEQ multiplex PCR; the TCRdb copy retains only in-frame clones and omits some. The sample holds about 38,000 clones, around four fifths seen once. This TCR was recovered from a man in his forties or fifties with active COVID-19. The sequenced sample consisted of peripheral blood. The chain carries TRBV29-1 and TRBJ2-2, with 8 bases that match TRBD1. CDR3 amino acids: CSVEIGQGVNTGELFF. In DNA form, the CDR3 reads TGCAGCGTTGAAATAGGACAGGGTGTCAACACCGGGGAGCTGTTTTTT.